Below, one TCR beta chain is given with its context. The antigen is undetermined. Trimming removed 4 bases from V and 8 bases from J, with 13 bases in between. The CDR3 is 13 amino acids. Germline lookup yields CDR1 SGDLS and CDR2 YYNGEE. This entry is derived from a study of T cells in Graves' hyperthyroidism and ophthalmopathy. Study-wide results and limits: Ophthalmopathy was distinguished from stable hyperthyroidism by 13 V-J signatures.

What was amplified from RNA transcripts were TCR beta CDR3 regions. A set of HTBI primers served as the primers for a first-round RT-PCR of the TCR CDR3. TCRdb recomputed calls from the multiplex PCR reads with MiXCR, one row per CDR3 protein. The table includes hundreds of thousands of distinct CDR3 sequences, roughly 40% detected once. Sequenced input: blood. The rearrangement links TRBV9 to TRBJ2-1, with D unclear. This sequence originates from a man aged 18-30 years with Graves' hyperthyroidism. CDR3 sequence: CASSSERTDEQFF. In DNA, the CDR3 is TGTGCCAGCAGCTCCGAACGTACGGATGAGCAGTTCTTC.